This entry lists 10 T cell receptor beta chains sequenced from one sample in a study of shared clonotypes between healthy human individuals. This table comes from immunoSEQ multiplex PCR, and its TCRdb copy is limited to in-frame clones, with some not included. The sample contains 2.3 million or so clones, 90% to 95% of which appear only once. The sample consisted of naive CD4+ T cells from PBMCs. The subset: CD45RA+ positively selected. The source is a man between 18 and 29 years old in good health. Some clones in this sample may be carry-over from other donors' samples.

The CDR3 DNA sequence: TGTGCCAGCAGCTTAGGTCGGACAGGAGGCTCCGAGCAGTACTTC. It yields the protein CASSLGRTGGSEQYF. V is TRBV7-8 and J is TRBJ2-7; 7 bases agree with TRBD1. The CDR3 is 15 residues long. V lost 1 base to trimming and J lost 6 bases; unmatched junction nucleotides: 9. The germline V gene encodes CDR1 SGHVS and CDR2 FQNEAQ.

The chain links TRBV5-1 to TRBJ2-2, with TRBD2 matching over 7 bases. This CDR3 is 15 amino acids long. After removal of 1 base from V and 4 bases from J, the junction contained 4 bases not matched to a gene. Germline lookup yields CDR1 SGHRS and CDR2 YFSETQ. The CDR3, as DNA: TGCGCCAGCAGCTTGAGGGAGGGTAGCACCGGGGAGCTGTTTTTT. Its protein is CASSLREGSTGELFF.

V gene TRBV29-1 combines with J gene TRBJ2-1; 8 nucleotides agree with TRBD1. Unmatched junction bases numbered 7, after V lost 2 bases and J lost 1 base. Looked up from germline, CDR1 is SQVTM and CDR2 is ANQGSEA. This CDR3 has 16 residues. CDR3 loop: CSVEWKRTGSYNEQFF. The CDR3 nucleotides are TGCAGCGTTGAATGGAAAAGGACAGGGTCCTACAATGAGCAGTTCTTC.

As regards this clone: The sample contains more than one DNA sequence encoding this CDR3. This CDR3 is CASSPPEETQYF. DNA of the CDR3: TGTGCCAGCAGTCCCCCCGAAGAGACCCAGTACTTC. The rearrangement joins TRBV27 to TRBJ2-5; D gene unclear. Germline CDR1 MNHEY, CDR2 SMNVEV (reference sequence). This CDR3 has 12 residues. V lost 5 bases, J lost 3 bases, and 7 bases lay in between.

This chain joins TRBV6-5 and TRBJ1-2, with D tentatively TRBD1 (5 bases). Germline values: CDR1 MNHEY, CDR2 SVGAGI. The CDR3 length is 14 residues. The V end lost 7 bases, the J end lost 7 bases, and 19 bases lay between the germline ends. The chain's CDR3 is CASNQKGSGGGYTF. The DNA of the CDR3 is TGTGCCAGCAACCAAAAAGGGTCGGGGGGTGGCTACACCTTC.

The rearrangement links TRBV5-4 to TRBJ2-3; D not certain. The CDR3 extends over 16 amino acids. The V and J ends lost 0 bases and 0 bases respectively, with 11 bases between them. From germline, CDR1 is SGHNT and CDR2 YYREEE (reference sequence). The CDR3 nucleotides read TGTGCCAGCAGCTTGGTCAGCGCCTCTAGCACAGATACGCAGTATTTT. This codes for CASSLVSASSTDTQYF.

The V and J genes are TRBV9 and TRBJ1-5, with unresolved D. This CDR3 is built from 13 residues. Trimming removed 0 bases at V and 9 bases at J, with 10 bases between. Germline V gives CDR1 SGDLS, CDR2 YYNGEE. The CDR3 sequence is CASSVAVRLPQHF. The CDR3 coding sequence is TGTGCCAGCAGCGTAGCTGTTCGGTTGCCCCAGCATTTT. Using reference TRBV9 and TRBJ1-5 for the parts outside the CDR3, the full variable domain is DSGVTQTPKHLITATGQRVTLRCSPRSGDLSVYWYQQSLDQGLQFLIQYYNGEERAKGNILERFSAQQFPDLHSELNLSSLELGDSALYFCASSVAVRLPQHFGDGTRLSIL.

The chain recombines TRBV7-3 with TRBJ2-7; 12 bases line up with TRBD1. V was pared by 4 bases and J by 2 bases, with 3 bases of the junction left unmatched. The CDR3 has 15 amino acids. Germline loops: CDR1 SGHTA, CDR2 FQGTGA. The CDR3 loop is CASSSGTGGPYEQYF. Written as DNA, the CDR3 is TGTGCCAGCAGCTCCGGGACAGGGGGCCCCTACGAGCAGTACTTC.

The J gene is TRBJ2-7, the V gene TRBV6-1; no definite D call. The germline V gene encodes CDR1 MNHNS and CDR2 SASEGT. This CDR3 region has 13 residues. Trimming took off 6 bases at V and 0 bases at J, with 9 bases between the two ends. The CDR3 loop is CASSGSISYEQYF. In DNA, the CDR3 is TGTGCCAGCAGCGGCTCTATCTCCTACGAGCAGTACTTC.

Concerning this clone itself: Within the sample, other DNA sequences also encode this same CDR3. This chain uses TRBV12-5 with TRBJ2-3; D gene ambiguous. V lost 5 bases, J lost 2 bases, and 5 bases lay in between. CDR1 is LGHNT, CDR2 FRNRAP, per germline. The CDR3 extends over 12 amino acids. Here the CDR3 reads CASGRDTDTQYF. The CDR3 DNA is TGTGCTAGTGGTAGGGACACAGATACGCAGTATTTT. Complete variable domain (other parts from reference TRBV12-5 and TRBJ2-3): DARVTQTPRHKVTEMGQEVTMRCQPILGHNTVFWYRQTMMQGLELLAYFRNRAPLDDSGMPKDRFSAEMPDATLATLKIQPSEPRDSAVYFCASGRDTDTQYFGPGTRLTVL.